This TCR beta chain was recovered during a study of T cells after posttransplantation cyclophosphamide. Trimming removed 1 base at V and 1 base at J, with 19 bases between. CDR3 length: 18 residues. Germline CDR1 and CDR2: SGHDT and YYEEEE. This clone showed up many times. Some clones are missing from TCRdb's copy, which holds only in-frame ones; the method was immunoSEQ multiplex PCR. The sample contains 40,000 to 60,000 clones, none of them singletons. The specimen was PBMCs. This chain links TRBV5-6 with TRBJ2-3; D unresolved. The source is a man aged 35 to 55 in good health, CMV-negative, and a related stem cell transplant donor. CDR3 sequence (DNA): TGTGCCAGCAGCTTGTCCTATAGTGTCTTAGAGGGCACAGATACGCAGTATTTT. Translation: CASSLSYSVLEGTDTQYF.